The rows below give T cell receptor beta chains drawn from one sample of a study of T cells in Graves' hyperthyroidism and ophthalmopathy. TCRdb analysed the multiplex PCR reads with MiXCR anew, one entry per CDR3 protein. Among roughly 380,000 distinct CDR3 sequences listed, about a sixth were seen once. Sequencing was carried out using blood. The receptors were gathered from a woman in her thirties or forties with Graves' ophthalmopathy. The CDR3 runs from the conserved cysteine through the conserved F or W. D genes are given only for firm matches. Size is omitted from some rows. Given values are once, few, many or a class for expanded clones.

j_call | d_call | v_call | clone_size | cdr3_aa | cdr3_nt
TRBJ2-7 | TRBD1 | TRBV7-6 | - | CASSLGAGGMDEQYF | TGTGCCAGCAGCTTAGGAGCAGGGGGCATGGACGAGCAGTACTTC
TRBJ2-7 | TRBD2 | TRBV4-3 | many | CASSQSLAGGIYEQYF | TGCGCCAGCAGCCAATCCCTAGCGGGAGGGATCTACGAGCAGTACTTC
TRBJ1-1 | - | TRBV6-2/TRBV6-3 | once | CASSWGGMNTEAFF | TGTGCCAGCAGCTGGGGAGGGATGAACACTGAAGCTTTCTTT
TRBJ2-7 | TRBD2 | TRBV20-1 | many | CSAPSGRAEQYF | TGCAGTGCTCCTAGCGGGAGGGCAGAGCAGTACTTC
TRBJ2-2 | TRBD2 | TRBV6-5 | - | CASSYLAGSNTGELFF | TGTGCCAGCAGTTACCTAGCGGGATCTAACACCGGGGAGCTGTTTTTT
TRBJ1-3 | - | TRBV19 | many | CASSIIGGSGNTIYF | TGTGCCAGTAGTATAATAGGAGGCTCTGGAAACACCATATATTTT
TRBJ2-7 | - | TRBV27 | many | CASSSSLEIYEQYF | TGTGCCAGCAGTTCGTCCCTCGAAATCTACGAGCAGTACTTC
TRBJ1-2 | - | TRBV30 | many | CAWMGGYTF | TGTGCCTGGATGGGGGGCTACACCTTC
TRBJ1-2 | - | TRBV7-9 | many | CASSPLAFEGHGYTF | TGTGCCAGCAGCCCCTTAGCCTTCGAGGGACATGGCTACACCTTC
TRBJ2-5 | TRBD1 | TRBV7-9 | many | CASSFTQGEAETQYF | TGTGCCAGCAGCTTCACACAGGGGGAGGCTGAGACCCAGTACTTC
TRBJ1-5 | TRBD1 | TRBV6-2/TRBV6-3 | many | CASSYSPTGGIFSDQPQHF | TGTGCCAGCAGTTATAGCCCGACAGGGGGAATCTTTAGTGACCAGCCCCAGCATTTT
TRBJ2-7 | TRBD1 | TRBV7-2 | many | CASSRGWDRAYEQYF | TGTGCCAGCAGCCGAGGTTGGGACAGAGCCTACGAGCAGTACTTC
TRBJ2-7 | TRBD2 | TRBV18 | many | CASSPGLAGYQQYF | TGTGCCAGCTCACCGGGACTAGCGGGATATCAGCAGTACTTC
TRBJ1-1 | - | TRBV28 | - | CASRPATDLNTEAFF | TGTGCCAGCAGACCCGCGACAGACCTTAACACTGAAGCTTTCTTT
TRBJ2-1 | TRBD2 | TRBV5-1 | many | CASSIFSGRAKDEQFF | TGCGCCAGCAGCATATTTAGCGGGAGGGCCAAGGATGAGCAGTTCTTC
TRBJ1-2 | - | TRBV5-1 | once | CASSLDVQANYGYIF | TGCGCCAGCAGCTTGGATGTCCAGGCCAACTATGGCTACATCTTC
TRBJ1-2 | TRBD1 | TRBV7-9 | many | CASRGTGESYTF | TGTGCCAGCAGGGGGACAGGGGAGAGCTACACCTTC
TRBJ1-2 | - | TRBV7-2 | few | CASSQPNNGYTF | TGTGCCAGCAGCCAACCGAACAATGGCTACACCTTC
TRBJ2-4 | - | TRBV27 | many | CASSLPGPGNIQYF | TGTGCCAGCAGTTTACCGGGCCCGGGAAACATTCAGTACTTC
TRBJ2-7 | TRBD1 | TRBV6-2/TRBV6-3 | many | CASSYSGQGYYEQYF | TGTGCCAGCAGTTACTCGGGACAGGGGTACTACGAGCAGTACTTC
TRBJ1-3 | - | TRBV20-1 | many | CSASRASSGNTIYF | TGCAGTGCCAGTCGGGCCAGCTCTGGAAACACCATATATTTT
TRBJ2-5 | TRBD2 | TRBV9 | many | CASSVSGSYAETQYF | TGTGCCAGCAGCGTTAGCGGGTCCTATGCAGAGACCCAGTACTTC
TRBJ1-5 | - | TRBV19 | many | CASSDIRGINQPQHF | TGTGCCAGTAGTGATATCAGGGGAATTAATCAGCCCCAGCATTTT
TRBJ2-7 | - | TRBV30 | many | CAWSVHRVGMSYEQYF | TGTGCCTGGAGTGTACACCGGGTGGGTATGTCCTACGAGCAGTACTTC
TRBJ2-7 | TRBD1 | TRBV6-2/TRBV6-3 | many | CASSYGTAFYEQYF | TGTGCCAGCAGTTACGGGACAGCATTCTACGAGCAGTACTTC
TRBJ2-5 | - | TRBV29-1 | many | CSGGQETQYF | TGCAGCGGAGGCCAAGAGACCCAGTACTTC
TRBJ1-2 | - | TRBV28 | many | CASSSPTVGYGYTF | TGTGCCAGCAGCTCTCCAACGGTGGGCTATGGCTACACCTTC
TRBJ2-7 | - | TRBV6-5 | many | CASSYDPGKTYEQYF | TGTGCCAGCAGTTACGATCCGGGGAAGACCTACGAGCAGTACTTC
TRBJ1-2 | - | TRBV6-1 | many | CAGSDFTGSLYGYTF | TGTGCCGGCAGTGACTTTACAGGCTCCCTCTATGGCTACACCTTC
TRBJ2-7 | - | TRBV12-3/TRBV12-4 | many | CASSSQAGIHEQYF | TGTGCCAGCAGTTCACAAGCTGGAATCCACGAGCAGTACTTC
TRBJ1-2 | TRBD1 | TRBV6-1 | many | CASRQGALFTGYTF | TGTGCCAGCAGACAGGGGGCTCTTTTTACTGGCTACACCTTC
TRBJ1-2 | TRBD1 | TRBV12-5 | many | CASGLASGTGLNYGYTF | TGTGCTAGTGGTTTGGCGTCCGGGACAGGGCTAAACTATGGCTACACCTTC
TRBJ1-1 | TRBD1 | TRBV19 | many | CASMDRGLTEAFF | TGTGCCAGTATGGACAGGGGGCTCACTGAAGCTTTCTTT
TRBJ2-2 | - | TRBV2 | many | CASSAVGNTGELFF | TGTGCCAGCAGTGCTGTGGGGAACACCGGGGAGCTGTTTTTT
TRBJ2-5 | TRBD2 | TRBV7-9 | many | CASSLLAGGPETQYF | TGTGCCAGCAGCTTACTAGCGGGAGGGCCAGAGACCCAGTACTTC
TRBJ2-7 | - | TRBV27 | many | CASSTTPYEQYF | TGTGCCAGCAGCACCACCCCCTACGAGCAGTACTTC
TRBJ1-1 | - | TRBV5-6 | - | CASSSGGGAGMNTEAFF | TGTGCCAGCAGCTCCGGGGGGGGGGCTGGGATGAACACTGAAGCTTTCTTT
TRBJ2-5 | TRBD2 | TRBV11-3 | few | CASAHGGGAKETQYF | TGTGCCAGCGCCCACGGGGGGGGTGCGAAAGAGACCCAGTACTTC
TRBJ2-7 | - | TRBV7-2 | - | CASSLEPQGYHEQYF | TGTGCCAGCAGCTTAGAGCCCCAGGGGTACCACGAGCAGTACTTC
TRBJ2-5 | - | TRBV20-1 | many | CSAAGTDEQETQYF | TGCAGTGCCGCCGGAACAGACGAACAAGAGACCCAGTACTTC